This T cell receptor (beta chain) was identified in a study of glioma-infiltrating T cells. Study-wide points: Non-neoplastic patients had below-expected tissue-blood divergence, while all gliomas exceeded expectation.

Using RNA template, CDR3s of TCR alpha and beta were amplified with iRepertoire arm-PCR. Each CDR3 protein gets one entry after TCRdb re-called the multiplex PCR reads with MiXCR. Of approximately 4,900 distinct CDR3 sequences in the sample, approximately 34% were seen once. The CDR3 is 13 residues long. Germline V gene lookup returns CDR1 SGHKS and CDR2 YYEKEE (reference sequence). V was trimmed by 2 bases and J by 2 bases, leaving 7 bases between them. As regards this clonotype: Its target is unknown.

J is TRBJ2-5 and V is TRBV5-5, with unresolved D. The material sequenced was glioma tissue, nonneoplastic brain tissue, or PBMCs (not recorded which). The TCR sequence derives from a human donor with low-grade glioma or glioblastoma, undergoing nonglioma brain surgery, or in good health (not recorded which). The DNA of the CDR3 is TGTGCCAGCAGCTTCGGGCCACAAGAGACCCAGTACTTC. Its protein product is CASSFGPQETQYF.